Each of the 17 T cell receptor beta chains below was sequenced from the same sample in a study of T cells in narcolepsy. Clones were sequenced by immunoSEQ multiplex PCR, and TCRdb holds only the in-frame ones, with some missing. Of tens of thousands of clones listed, roughly four fifths are singletons. Source material: memory (CD45RA-) CD4+ T cells from blood. These receptors were taken from a human donor in good health.

V is TRBV7-3 and J is TRBJ1-1; the match to TRBD1 covers 7 bases. V dropped 1 base and J dropped 4; count of bases not matched to a gene: 6. The CDR3 runs 15 residues. In germline, CDR1 is SGHTA, CDR2 FQGTGA. The CDR3: CASSLSKQGSTEAFF. For the CDR3, the DNA is TGTGCCAGCAGCTTAAGTAAACAGGGGTCCACTGAAGCTTTCTTT. The whole variable domain, remainder taken from reference TRBV7-3 and TRBJ1-1, is GAGVSQTPSNKVTEKGKYVELRCDPISGHTALYWYRQSLGQGPEFLIYFQGTGAADDSGLPNDRFFAVRPEGSVSTLKIQRTERGDSAVYLCASSLSKQGSTEAFFGQGTRLTVV.

V usage is TRBV11-2 and J usage is TRBJ1-5; 7 positions match TRBD1. From germline, CDR1 is SGHAT and CDR2 FQNNGV. Germline trimming cut 5 bases from V and 2 bases from J; bases unmatched to any gene: 9. CDR3 length: 16 amino acids. The CDR3 sequence: CASSLRDGQGNQPQHF. The CDR3 bases are TGTGCCAGCAGCCTCAGAGACGGACAGGGCAATCAGCCCCAGCATTTT.

The rearrangement links TRBV7-2 to TRBJ1-4; TRBD1 matches 10 bases. With 1 base clipped from V and 7 bases from J, the junction kept 6 bases outside the gene matches. Germline V CDR1 and CDR2: SGHTA, FQGNSA. This CDR3 spans 16 amino acids. CDR3 sequence reads: CASSLGDRGKGEKLFF. Written as DNA, the CDR3 is TGTGCCAGCAGCTTAGGGGACAGGGGAAAAGGTGAAAAACTGTTTTTT. The full variable domain, in which reference TRBV7-2 and TRBJ1-4 provide the parts outside the CDR3, is GAGVSQSPSNKVTEKGKDVELRCDPISGHTALYWYRQSLGQGLEFLIYFQGNSAPDKSGLPSDRFSAERTGGSVSTLTIQRTQQEDSAVYLCASSLGDRGKGEKLFFGSGTQLSVL.

This clone has a handful of counts. The chain links TRBV21-1 to TRBJ2-1. TRBV21-1 has pseudogene status. The CDR3 covers 10 residues. The CDR3 nucleotides are TGTGCCAGCGGGGGTGAGGAGCAGTTCTTC. As protein: CASGGEEQFF.

The gene calls are TRBV7-2 and TRBJ1-1; TRBD1 might be the D (6 bases). Germline V lookup: CDR1 SGHTA, CDR2 FQGNSA. The CDR3 is 13 amino acids. Trimming cost V 5 bases and J 4 bases, with 11 bases left between them. CDR3 loop: CASSQQQGTEAFF. The DNA of the CDR3 is TGTGCCAGCAGCCAACAACAGGGCACTGAAGCTTTCTTT.

J is TRBJ1-1 and V is TRBV7-2; no firm D call. Trimming pared 6 bases from V and 4 bases from J, leaving 9 bases between. CDR3 length: 12 amino acids. The V gene's germline CDR1 is SGHTA and CDR2 FQGNSA. The CDR3 is CASSRGFTEAFF. The DNA of the CDR3 is TGTGCCAGCAGTCGTGGGTTCACTGAAGCTTTCTTT.

A single count supports this clone. The chain couples TRBV9 to TRBJ2-5; no definite D call. The CDR3 has 12 residues. Trimming took 7 bases from V and 5 from J, leaving 12 bases between them. Germline-derived CDR1 and CDR2 are SGDLS and YYNGEE. The CDR3 spells CASGPVGETQYF. The CDR3 DNA is TGTGCCAGCGGGCCTGTGGGGGAGACCCAGTACTTC.

The gene calls are TRBV5-4 and TRBJ1-1; tentatively, D is TRBD1 (6 bases). V dropped 0 bases and J dropped 11 bases, with 17 bases sitting between them. The V gene's germline CDR1 is SGHNT and CDR2 YYREEE (reference sequence). The CDR3 consists of 14 residues. CDR3 sequence reads: CASSLAGGRLRAFF. CDR3 sequence (DNA): TGTGCCAGCAGCTTGGCCGGGGGCAGACTTAGGGCTTTCTTT.

The rearrangement uses TRBV29-1 and TRBJ2-5, with 7 bases that match TRBD2. The V gene end was trimmed by 4 bases and the J gene end by 5 bases; junction bases not matched to a gene: 4. The CDR3 runs 12 residues. Germline values: CDR1 SQVTM, CDR2 ANQGSEA. CDR3 region: CSVVVGGETQYF. CDR3 bases: TGCAGCGTTGTAGTGGGGGGGGAGACCCAGTACTTC.

This clone was observed a handful of times. The chain recombines TRBV19 with TRBJ2-3; 10 nucleotides agree with TRBD2. V gave up 8 bases and J gave up 2 bases; unmatched junction bases: 4. The CDR3 is made up of 14 amino acids. CDR1 LNHDA and CDR2 SQIVND come from the germline V gene (reference sequence). Here the CDR3 DNA reads TGTGCCAGTGGTAGCGGGAGGCCCACAGATACGCAGTATTTT. Residues: CASGSGRPTDTQYF.

In regard to this clone: The junction differs from germline at one of its ends, possibly a read error. The J gene is TRBJ1-1, the V gene TRBV7-2, with 8 bases matching TRBD1. Germline V gene sequence: CDR1 SGHTA, CDR2 FQGNSA. This CDR3 spans 12 amino acids. CDR3 DNA sequence: TGTGCCAGCAGCACAGGGACAGGACGAGCCAGCTTT. Translating gives CASSTGTGRASF.

J is TRBJ2-3 and V is TRBV5-1; D gene uncertain. Trimming left V 4 bases short and J 5 bases short, with 11 bases between. The CDR3 has 13 amino acids. Germline CDR1 SGHRS, CDR2 YFSETQ. Here the CDR3 reads CASSQPPGDTQYF. The CDR3 bases are TGCGCCAGCAGCCAACCCCCCGGAGATACGCAGTATTTT. The whole variable domain, filled in from reference TRBV5-1 and TRBJ2-3, reads KAGVTQTPRYLIKTRGQQVTLSCSPISGHRSVSWYQQTPGQGLQFLFEYFSETQRNKGNFPGRFSGRQFSNSRSEMNVSTLELGDSALYLCASSQPPGDTQYFGPGTRLTVL.

CDR3 sequence (DNA): TGTGCCAGCACCGTCGAAAGAAACTCAGGGAACACTGAAGCTTTCTTT. It specifies CASTVERNSGNTEAFF. The V call is TRBV7-2, the J call TRBJ1-1; D unclear. The CDR3 is 16 amino acids. V was shortened by 7 bases and J by 1 base, with 19 bases between the two germline ends. Germline assignment: CDR1 SGHTA and CDR2 FQGNSA.

J is TRBJ1-1 and V is TRBV7-9, with D uncertain. The CDR3 spans 12 residues. Germline-derived CDR1 and CDR2 are SEHNR and FQNEAQ (reference sequence). The ends were cut back, 1 base at V and 4 bases at J, with 4 bases in the middle. CDR3 protein: CASSLGITEAFF. The CDR3 DNA is TGTGCCAGCAGCTTAGGGATCACTGAAGCTTTCTTT.

The chain is built from TRBV19 and TRBJ2-1; 11 bases line up with TRBD1. The CDR3 is made up of 16 amino acids. J lost 3 bases, V lost 4 bases, and 5 bases had no gene match. From germline, CDR1 is LNHDA and CDR2 SQIVND (reference sequence). The CDR3 spells CASSTTGTGGYNEQFF. The CDR3, as DNA: TGTGCCAGTAGTACCACCGGGACAGGGGGCTACAATGAGCAGTTCTTC.

This chain links TRBV4-2 with TRBJ2-1, with TRBD2 matching over 12 bases. Germline values: CDR1 LGHNA, CDR2 YNFKEQ. Trimming took 1 base from V and 6 from J; bases not matched to a gene: 7. The CDR3 runs to 17 residues. CDR3 nucleotides: TGTGCCAGCAGCCAAGCCACTAGCGGGAGGTCCCTCAATGAGCAGTTCTTC. This gives the protein CASSQATSGRSLNEQFF.

The chain combines TRBV9 with TRBJ2-7; possibly TRBD1 for D (6 bases). The V and J ends lost 3 bases and 3 bases respectively, with 22 bases between them. Germline CDR1 reads SGDLS; CDR2 reads YYNGEE. This CDR3 is built from 17 residues. This CDR3 is CASSALPYRDTSYEQYF. The DNA of the CDR3 is TGTGCCAGCAGCGCCCTACCATACCGGGACACGAGCTACGAGCAGTACTTC.